The 19 T cell receptor beta chains listed next were all sequenced from one sample in a study of post-analysis software for immune sequencing data. General study points: Patients used four to six TRBV segments, including TRBV5-6, TRBV5-1 and TRBV20-1, more often than controls.

These receptors lack a known antigen. TCR beta cDNA libraries included unique molecular identifiers. TCRdb called the PCR reads again in MiXCR, with one record for every CDR3 protein. The sample includes around 440,000 distinct CDR3 sequences, approximately 45% seen only once; the top ten take 12%. Sequenced: blood. Every receptor here comes from a girl between 5 and 17 years old with multiple sclerosis.

The chain combines TRBV6-6 with TRBJ2-7; 12 nucleotides align to TRBD2. The CDR3 consists of 15 residues. V lost 5 bases to trimming and J lost 4 bases; unmatched junction nucleotides: 6. Germline CDR1 MNHNY, CDR2 SVGAGI (reference sequence). The CDR3 DNA is TGTGCCAGCAGTGCGCGGACTAGCGGGACTTACGAGCAGTACTTC. This translates into CASSARTSGTYEQYF.

The chain combines TRBV27 with TRBJ1-5; maybe TRBD1 (5 bases). The CDR3 covers 15 residues. The germline CDR1 and CDR2 sequences are MNHEY and SMNVEV (reference sequence). Between the trimmed V and J ends, which lost 0 bases and 5 bases, there was a span of 11 bases. CDR3 loop: CASSLSASGYQPQHF. The DNA for the CDR3 is TGTGCCAGCAGTTTATCTGCGTCAGGGTATCAGCCCCAGCATTTT.

This clonotype was counted between two and nine times. V and J are TRBV6-5 and TRBJ2-5, with 9 nucleotides matching TRBD2. CDR3 length: 16 residues. CDR1 MNHEY and CDR2 SVGAGI come from the germline V gene. The V and J ends lost 6 bases and 5 bases, in that order; junction bases with no gene match: 13. The CDR3 sequence is CASSPLAGVAAETQYF. CDR3 sequence (DNA): TGTGCCAGCAGCCCCTTAGCGGGAGTTGCTGCGGAGACCCAGTACTTC.

This clonotype was detected ten times or more. The chain links TRBV6-5 to TRBJ2-3; 10 bases agree with TRBD2. The CDR3 is made up of 16 amino acids. V gave up 2 bases and J gave up 4 bases; unmatched junction bases: 6. CDR1 MNHEY and CDR2 SVGAGI come from the germline V gene. CDR3: CASSYIASGSPDTQYF. DNA for the CDR3: TGTGCCAGCAGTTACATCGCTAGCGGGAGTCCAGATACGCAGTATTTT.

As for this clonotype: Lacking the conserved final phenylalanine or tryptophan, this CDR3 likely reflects a read error. J is TRBJ2-1 and V is TRBV20-1; the D gene is possibly TRBD2 (6 bases). CDR1 is DFQATT and CDR2 is SNEGSKA in the germline V gene (reference sequence). The V end lost 3 bases, the J end lost 9 bases, and 21 bases lay between the germline ends. This CDR3 has 15 residues. CDR3 nucleotides: TGCAGTGCTAGTGGGGACTCATACCATGAGGGTGAGCAGTTCGTC. Residues: CSASGDSYHEGEQFV.

The V and J genes are TRBV5-6 and TRBJ2-7; 10 positions agree with TRBD1. Trimming took 4 bases from V and 2 from J; bases not matched to a gene: 9. The CDR3 has 16 residues. Germline V CDR1 and CDR2: SGHDT, YYEEEE. The CDR3 loop is CASSLKTGGGPYEQYF. The CDR3, as DNA: TGTGCCAGCAGCCTTAAGACAGGGGGCGGCCCCTACGAGCAGTACTTC.

CDR3 sequence: CASSLVGAGAWTGELFF. CDR3 nucleotide sequence: TGTGCCAGCAGTTTAGTTGGGGCGGGAGCGTGGACCGGGGAGCTGTTTTTT. This chain connects TRBV27 to TRBJ2-2, with 7 bases that match TRBD2. Germline V lookup: CDR1 MNHEY, CDR2 SMNVEV (reference sequence). The CDR3 consists of 17 residues. Trimming at V came to 2 bases and at J to 5 bases, leaving 11 bases not matched to a gene.

The chain combines TRBV12-3 or TRBV12-4 with TRBJ2-3, with 8 bases lining up with TRBD2. V lost 3 bases, J lost 2 bases, and 7 bases stayed unmatched. The CDR3 sequence is 16 residues long. CDR3 sequence: CASSFRREASTDTQYF. As DNA, the CDR3 is TGTGCCAGCAGTTTTAGGCGGGAGGCCTCCACAGATACGCAGTATTTT.

The table lists this clonotype with a few counts. The chain joins TRBV29-1 to TRBJ1-5, with D possibly TRBD1 on 6 matching bases. This CDR3 has 12 amino acids. CDR1 is SQVTM and CDR2 is ANQGSEA in the germline V gene. V was pared by 4 bases and J by 7 bases, with 11 bases between. The CDR3 DNA sequence: TGCAGCGTTGCAGGGGCAAACCAGCCCCAGCATTTT. Amino acids: CSVAGANQPQHF.

This clonotype was detected a few times. CDR3 nucleotides: TGCAGTGCACTGGATGACAGGGCCAACTATGGCTACACCTTC. Encoded protein: CSALDDRANYGYTF. The chain employs TRBV20-1 and TRBJ1-2, with TRBD1 matching 7 bases. The germline V gene has CDR1 DFQATT and CDR2 SNEGSKA (reference sequence). The CDR3 has 14 amino acids. Trimming at V came to 6 bases and at J to 2 bases, leaving 9 bases not matched to a gene.

In DNA, the CDR3 is TGTGCCAGCACTCGAACAGGGGGCTCGTCCTACGAGCAGTACTTC. Translating gives CASTRTGGSSYEQYF. J is TRBJ2-7 and V is TRBV6-1; 9 bases are shared with TRBD1. Germline CDR1 MNHNS, CDR2 SASEGT. This CDR3 is 15 amino acids long. J lost 1 base, V lost 7 bases, and 8 bases had no gene match.

In the case of this clonotype: Its ends do not fully match the called genes, so a read error is possible. The V gene is TRBV6-2 or TRBV6-3, the J gene TRBJ2-1; D is undetermined. Germline lookup yields CDR1 MNHEY and CDR2 SVGEGT. The CDR3 sequence is 15 residues long. In nucleotides, the CDR3 is TGTGCCAGTAGTTATAGTGGGATAGATGGGCGTGAGCAGTTCTTC. Its protein product is CASSYSGIDGREQFF.

The chain links TRBV6-5 to TRBJ2-7; 8 bases map to TRBD1. Per germline, CDR1 MNHEY and CDR2 SVGAGI. The CDR3 has 13 amino acids. With 4 bases clipped from V and 7 bases from J, the junction kept 6 bases outside the gene matches. Written as DNA, the CDR3 is TGTGCCAGCAGTTCGCCAGGGGGCTGGGAGCAGTACTTC. Translated, it gives CASSSPGGWEQYF.

The chain couples TRBV5-1 to TRBJ2-5, with D tentatively TRBD2 (6 bases). V was shortened by 2 bases and J by 4 bases, with 15 bases between the two germline ends. Germline-derived CDR1 and CDR2 are SGHRS and YFSETQ. The CDR3 has 15 amino acids. The CDR3 loop is CASSLSGTLRETQYF. In nucleotides, the CDR3 is TGCGCCAGCAGCTTAAGTGGGACTTTGAGAGAGACCCAGTACTTC.

The genes are TRBV14 and TRBJ2-1; TRBD2 matches at 8 bases. Germline V gene sequence: CDR1 SGHDN, CDR2 FVKESK. The CDR3 length is 19 residues. V lost 1 base, J lost 7 bases, and 18 bases stayed unmatched. The CDR3 protein is CASSQVGASGQRFGNEQFF. CDR3 nucleotides: TGTGCCAGCAGCCAAGTAGGGGCTAGCGGGCAGAGGTTCGGTAATGAGCAGTTCTTC.

For this clonotype: The junction shows a germline mismatch at one end, possibly a read error. The chain employs TRBV6-2 or TRBV6-3 and TRBJ2-1; TRBD1 matches at 7 bases. This CDR3 is built from 15 residues. The germline CDR1 and CDR2 sequences are MNHEY and SVGEGT. CDR3 amino acids: CASTYRDRPYNERFF. The CDR3 DNA follows: TGTGCCAGCACCTACAGGGACAGACCCTACAATGAGCGGTTCTTC.

The rearrangement uses TRBV6-1 and TRBJ2-3; 8 bases fit TRBD1. Per the germline V gene, CDR1 is MNHNS and CDR2 is SASEGT. The CDR3 is 15 amino acids. V lost 8 bases and J lost 9; bases outside the gene matches: 16. The CDR3 sequence: CASLTDRAVRGTQYF. The CDR3, as DNA: TGTGCCAGCCTGACGGACAGGGCCGTCCGGGGGACGCAGTATTTT.

This chain joins TRBV6-6 and TRBJ2-7; TRBD2 is a possible D gene (6 bases). Germline CDR1 MNHNY, CDR2 SVGAGI (reference sequence). This CDR3 has 16 residues. V lost 7 bases to trimming and J lost 0 bases, with 19 bases between them. The CDR3 DNA is TGTGCCAGCACCCAAGGTGCTAGCGTCAGCTCCTACGAGCAGTACTTC. Translation gives CASTQGASVSSYEQYF.

This clonotype has more than one count but fewer than ten. The chain recombines TRBV7-3 with TRBJ2-3; 7 bases align to TRBD1. The V segment lost 5 bases and the J segment 5 bases; nucleotides outside the gene matches: 7. Germline V gene data show CDR1 as SGHTA and CDR2 as FQGTGA. The CDR3 consists of 14 residues. The CDR3 here is CASSQTGVVDTQYF. CDR3 coding DNA: TGTGCCAGCAGCCAAACAGGGGTAGTAGATACGCAGTATTTT.